This TCR gamma chain was sequenced for a study of gamma-delta T cells after stem cell transplantation. TCRdb used CATT to re-call clones from the RT-PCR reads. The data hold around 1,200 gamma-chain clones, with approximately 3.5% observed a single time. Germline V gives CDR1 GITISATS, CDR2 ISYDGTV (reference sequence). This CDR3 region has 16 residues. The V segment lost 3 bases and the J segment 4 bases; nucleotides outside the gene matches: 3. This clone is judged medium-sized. The V gene is TRGV9, the J gene TRGJP. Sequences were obtained from gamma-delta T cells. This sequence was found in a human donor. It is not recorded whose cells these are; they may come from a transplant donor. In nucleotides, the CDR3 is TGTGCCTTGTGGGAGTACCAAGAGTTGGGCAAAAAAATCAAGGTATTT. Translation: CALWEYQELGKKIKVF.